This T cell receptor (beta chain) comes out of a study of cytomegalovirus exposure and HLA in healthy donors. CDR1 is SGDLS and CDR2 is YYNGEE in the germline V gene. Trimming cost V 0 bases and J 4 bases, with 19 bases left between them. This CDR3 has 17 residues. Assay used: immunoSEQ multiplex PCR; TCRdb lists only in-frame clones, some missing. The sample carries about 120,000 clones, approximately 95% recorded once. Sample: PBMCs. The chain links TRBV9 to TRBJ2-5, with a weak D call TRBD2 (6 bases). This clonotype was sampled from a man younger than 35 in good health and CMV-seronegative. The chain's CDR3 is CASSVGGTGAYGETQYF. CDR3 sequence (DNA): TGTGCCAGCAGCGTAGGGGGGACGGGAGCCTACGGAGAGACCCAGTACTTC.